Listed here are 11 T cell receptor beta chains from one sample, sequenced in a study of blood T cell repertoires in COVID-19. Only in-frame clones appear in the TCRdb table, and some are missing; sequencing was by immunoSEQ multiplex PCR. The sample contains about 100,000 clones, less than 90% of which appear only once. The sequencing input was peripheral blood. These TCRs come from a man aged 25-45 years in a cohort sampled during active COVID-19.

This clone was seen only once. The CDR3 nucleotides are TGTGCTAGTGGTCCTCCCGGGACAGGGGGTCCAGATACGCAGTATTTT. As protein: CASGPPGTGGPDTQYF. The rearrangement links TRBV12-5 to TRBJ2-3; 11 bases are shared with TRBD1. The CDR3 is 16 amino acids. The germline gives CDR1 LGHNT, CDR2 FRNRAP. V lost 5 bases and J lost 4; bases outside the gene matches: 8.

This rearrangement joins TRBV5-3 to TRBJ1-5, with a weak D call TRBD1 (5 bases). TRBV5-3 is noted as an ORF with a role that remains uncertain. V lost 4 bases to trimming and J lost 0 bases, with 20 bases between them. CDR3 length: 18 amino acids. The CDR3 DNA is TGTGCCAGAAGCGTGGGCAGTACAGGCGTTACTAGCAATCAGCCCCAGCATTTT. Its protein is CARSVGSTGVTSNQPQHF.

V is TRBV4-3 and J is TRBJ2-7; D gene unclear. The CDR3 contains 15 residues. The germline V and J ends were trimmed by 0 bases and 1 base, with 10 bases remaining between them. The germline V gene has CDR1 LGHNA and CDR2 YSLEER. CDR3 sequence: CASSQDDQLSYEQYF. CDR3 DNA: TGCGCCAGCAGCCAAGATGATCAGTTGTCCTACGAGCAGTACTTC.

V is TRBV6-5 and J is TRBJ1-1; D is undetermined. Germline CDR1 MNHEY, CDR2 SVGAGI. V dropped 4 bases and J dropped 5 bases, with 17 bases sitting between them. The CDR3 covers 15 residues. The DNA of the CDR3 is TGTGCCAGCAGTTCCTTATCGCGGCCTGGGACTGAAGCTTTCTTT. This gives the protein CASSSLSRPGTEAFF.

This chain links TRBV27 with TRBJ1-2, with D perhaps matching TRBD1 (5 bases). CDR1 is MNHEY, CDR2 SMNVEV, per germline (reference sequence). The CDR3 length is 14 residues. Trimming pared 7 bases from V and 4 bases from J, leaving 16 bases between. CDR3 amino acids: CASTSPGRVYGYTF. The CDR3 nucleotides are TGTGCCAGCACCTCTCCGGGCAGGGTCTATGGCTACACCTTC.

V is TRBV7-2 and J is TRBJ2-7; no definite D call. Germline-derived CDR1 and CDR2 are SGHTA and FQGNSA. V gave up 5 bases and J gave up 3 bases, with 11 bases separating them. The CDR3 has 13 residues. DNA for the CDR3: TGTGCCAGCAGCCCTAGAATGGGCTACGAGCAGTACTTC. Translation: CASSPRMGYEQYF.

The V and J genes are TRBV6-1 and TRBJ1-2, with TRBD1 identical over 8 bases. The CDR3 has 15 amino acids. The V segment lost 3 bases and the J segment 7 bases; nucleotides outside the gene matches: 10. Germline V gene lookup returns CDR1 MNHNS and CDR2 SASEGT. The DNA of the CDR3 is TGTGCCAGCAGTGAGCAGGGACAGGAAGGTCGTGGCTACACCTTC. Amino acid sequence: CASSEQGQEGRGYTF.

The chain recombines TRBV19 with TRBJ2-3; tentative D call: TRBD1 (5 bases). Trimming left V 4 bases short and J 0 bases short, with 26 bases between. The germline V gene has CDR1 LNHDA and CDR2 SQIVND (reference sequence). This CDR3 has 20 amino acids. CDR3 DNA sequence: TGTGCCAGTAGTAGGAAATGGGTCAGGGAAGCGTCTTCTAGCACAGATACGCAGTATTTT. Translated, it gives CASSRKWVREASSSTDTQYF. Using reference TRBV19 and TRBJ2-3 for the parts outside the CDR3, the full variable domain is DGGITQSPKYLFRKEGQNVTLSCEQNLNHDAMYWYRQDPGQGLRLIYYSQIVNDFQKGDIAEGYSVSREKKESFPLTVTSAQKNPTAFYLCASSRKWVREASSSTDTQYFGPGTRLTVL.

The chain is built from TRBV5-6 and TRBJ1-6, with D unresolved. CDR3 length equals 17 residues. Germline V lookup: CDR1 SGHDT, CDR2 YYEEEE. V was shortened by 0 bases and J by 6 bases, with 16 bases between the two germline ends. The CDR3 bases are TGTGCCAGCAGCTTGGCTTTGGCGGGAGGTTCTAATTCACCCCTCCACTTT. Encoded protein: CASSLALAGGSNSPLHF.

Only a few counts were recorded for this clone. The CDR3 reads CASSIPPGQGADTQYF. The CDR3 coding sequence is TGTGCCAGTAGTATCCCTCCGGGACAGGGGGCAGATACGCAGTATTTT. The chain links TRBV19 to TRBJ2-3; the match to TRBD1 covers 11 bases. Germline V lookup: CDR1 LNHDA, CDR2 SQIVND (reference sequence). Trimming took 3 bases from V and 4 from J; bases not matched to a gene: 6. This CDR3 has 16 amino acids.

This clone was seen only once. The V and J genes are TRBV3-1 (or the pseudogene TRBV3-2) and TRBJ1-4; D unclear. The CDR3 sequence is 13 residues long. Trimming shortened V by 2 bases and J by 7 bases, and 8 bases separated the two germline ends. The germline V gene encodes CDR1 LGHDT and CDR2 YNNKEL (reference sequence). DNA for the CDR3: TGTGCCAGCAGCCAATCTGGCGGTGAAAAACTGTTTTTT. Its protein product is CASSQSGGEKLFF.